The next 14 T cell receptor beta chains were all read from a single sample in a study of blood T cell repertoires in COVID-19. This table comes from immunoSEQ multiplex PCR, and its TCRdb copy is limited to in-frame clones, with some not included. The sample consists of roughly 200,000 clones, 84% of them appearing once. Sequencing was done on a sample of peripheral blood. These receptor sequences come from a woman aged 80 or over with active or convalescent COVID-19.

This rearrangement joins TRBV7-3 to TRBJ1-1; 8 bases fit TRBD1. V was pared by 6 bases and J by 5 bases, with 5 bases of the junction left unmatched. This CDR3 is 13 amino acids long. The germline CDR1 and CDR2 sequences are SGHTA and FQGTGA. CDR3 amino acids: CASRGQAGTEAFF. CDR3 nucleotide sequence: TGTGCCAGCAGGGGACAGGCGGGGACTGAAGCTTTCTTT.

This clone was counted only a few times. CDR3 nucleotides: TGTGCCATCAAGGGACAGGGTGACGAGCAGTACTTC. It specifies CAIKGQGDEQYF. This chain joins TRBV10-3 and TRBJ2-7; TRBD1 matches at 9 bases. Trimming took 7 bases from V and 5 from J; bases not matched to a gene: 3. The CDR3 sequence is 12 residues long. Looked up from germline, CDR1 is ENHRY and CDR2 is SYGVKD.

The V gene is TRBV19, the J gene TRBJ2-1; the match to TRBD2 covers 7 bases. Per germline, CDR1 LNHDA and CDR2 SQIVND (reference sequence). V gave up 7 bases and J gave up 4 bases; unmatched junction bases: 13. This CDR3 is 16 amino acids long. The CDR3, as DNA: TGTGCCAGTAACCCGATCGGCCTAGCGGCTTACAATGAGCAGTTCTTC. Protein sequence: CASNPIGLAAYNEQFF.

This clone showed up just once. V gene TRBV13 combines with J gene TRBJ1-2, with D possibly TRBD1 on 5 matching bases. There are 12 residues in the CDR3. From germline, CDR1 is PRHDT and CDR2 FYEKMQ (reference sequence). V was cut by 5 bases and J by 2 bases, with 6 bases left in between. CDR3 amino acids: CASSPGNYGYTF. The CDR3 bases are TGTGCCAGCAGCCCAGGGAACTATGGCTACACCTTC.

The V gene is TRBV6-5, the J gene TRBJ2-7; 7 nucleotides agree with TRBD2. Germline V gene lookup returns CDR1 MNHEY and CDR2 SVGAGI. The CDR3 is 14 amino acids. The V segment lost 0 bases and the J segment 7 bases; nucleotides outside the gene matches: 6. CDR3 sequence reads: CASSYSYGGREQYF. The CDR3, as DNA: TGTGCCAGCAGTTACTCATACGGGGGGAGGGAGCAGTACTTC.

The chain couples TRBV10-3 to TRBJ2-1; TRBD2 matches at 14 bases. This CDR3 comprises 13 residues. Losses at the gene ends were 9 bases for V and 12 bases for J; bases not matched to a gene: 7. Per germline, CDR1 ENHRY and CDR2 SYGVKD. The CDR3 loop reads CAMGLAGELGQFF. The CDR3 DNA reads TGTGCCATGGGACTAGCGGGAGAATTGGGGCAGTTCTTC.

The J gene is TRBJ1-2, the V gene TRBV5-4, with 9 nucleotides matching TRBD1. Germline CDR1 is SGHNT and CDR2 is YYREEE (reference sequence). The V gene end was trimmed by 7 bases and the J gene end by 6 bases; junction bases not matched to a gene: 7. The CDR3 sequence is 13 residues long. CDR3 protein: CASGLTGGDGYTF. The CDR3 DNA reads as TGTGCCAGCGGACTGACAGGGGGGGATGGCTACACCTTC.

The chain employs TRBV5-4 and TRBJ2-3, with D possibly being TRBD1 (5 bases). Trimming took 4 bases from V and 0 from J, leaving 9 bases between them. The length of the CDR3 is 14 residues. Per the germline V gene, CDR1 is SGHNT and CDR2 is YYREEE (reference sequence). CDR3 amino acids: CASSQGPSTDTQYF. The CDR3 DNA reads as TGTGCCAGCAGCCAGGGTCCTAGCACAGATACGCAGTATTTT.

The chain is built from TRBV15 and TRBJ2-5; 14 nucleotides agree with TRBD2. The CDR3 spans 16 residues. The V segment lost 4 bases and the J segment 2 bases; nucleotides outside the gene matches: 3. In germline, CDR1 is LNHNV, CDR2 YYDKDF (reference sequence). The CDR3, as DNA: TGTGCCACCAGCACCGGGACTAGCGGGAGACAAGAGACCCAGTACTTC. Translating it yields CATSTGTSGRQETQYF.

This chain's CDR3 is CASSILGGNEQFF. The DNA for the CDR3 is TGTGCCAGTAGTATATTGGGGGGCAATGAGCAGTTCTTC. V usage is TRBV19 and J usage is TRBJ2-1, with TRBD2 as a possible D gene (6 bases). From germline, CDR1 is LNHDA and CDR2 SQIVND (reference sequence). V lost 2 bases and J lost 6, with 8 bases in between. CDR3 length equals 13 residues.

The CDR3 DNA reads TGTGCCAGCAGCTGGGGGACTAGCACTAATGAGCAGTTCTTC. Amino acid sequence: CASSWGTSTNEQFF. This chain uses TRBV7-3 with TRBJ2-1; 9 bases align to TRBD2. This CDR3 has 14 amino acids. J gave up 7 bases and V 4 bases, and 5 bases lay outside the gene matches. Looked up from germline, CDR1 is SGHTA and CDR2 is FQGTGA.

This chain connects TRBV24-1 to TRBJ2-6; possible D gene TRBD1, 5 bases. Germline lookup yields CDR1 KGHDR and CDR2 SFDVKD. Trimming left V 1 base short and J 0 bases short, with 6 bases between. The CDR3 is 16 residues long. As DNA, the CDR3 is TGTGCCACCAGTGATTTCACAGGCTCTGGGGCCAACGTCCTGACTTTC. Its protein is CATSDFTGSGANVLTF.

This chain uses TRBV28 with TRBJ1-5; D is unresolved. The germline V gene encodes CDR1 MDHEN and CDR2 SYDVKM. V lost 6 bases and J 4 bases, leaving 10 bases between the germline ends. The CDR3 extends over 13 amino acids. CDR3 loop: CASRGSGNQPQHF. CDR3 nucleotide sequence: TGTGCCAGCAGAGGATCCGGGAATCAGCCCCAGCATTTT. The whole variable domain, filled in from reference TRBV28 and TRBJ1-5, reads DVKVTQSSRYLVKRTGEKVFLECVQDMDHENMFWYRQDPGLGLRLIYFSYDVKMKEKGDIPEGYSVSREKKERFSLILESASTNQTSMYLCASRGSGNQPQHFGDGTRLSIL.

V and J are TRBV27 and TRBJ1-2, with 8 bases identical to TRBD1. The CDR3 is made up of 12 amino acids. Germline V lookup: CDR1 MNHEY, CDR2 SMNVEV (reference sequence). Germline trimming cut 4 bases from V and 11 bases from J; bases unmatched to any gene: 6. The CDR3 region is CASSSGTGFYTF. CDR3 nucleotides: TGTGCCAGCAGTTCAGGGACAGGCTTTTACACCTTC.